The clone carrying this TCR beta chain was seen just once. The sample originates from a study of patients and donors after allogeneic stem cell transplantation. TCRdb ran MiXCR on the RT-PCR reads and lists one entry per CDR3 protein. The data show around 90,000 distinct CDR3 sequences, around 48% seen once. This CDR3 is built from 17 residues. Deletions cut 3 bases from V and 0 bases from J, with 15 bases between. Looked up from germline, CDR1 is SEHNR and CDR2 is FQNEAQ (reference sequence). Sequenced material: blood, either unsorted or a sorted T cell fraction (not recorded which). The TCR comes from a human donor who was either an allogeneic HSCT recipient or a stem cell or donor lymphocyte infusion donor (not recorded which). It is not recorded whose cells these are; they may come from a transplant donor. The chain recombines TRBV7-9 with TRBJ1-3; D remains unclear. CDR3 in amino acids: CASSFSRPTSSGNTIYF. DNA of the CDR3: TGTGCCAGCAGCTTCTCACGTCCCACTTCCTCTGGAAACACCATATATTTT.